This T cell receptor (beta chain) was sequenced during a study of shared clonotypes between healthy human individuals. As for this clone: Its antigen is not known.

Assay: immunoSEQ multiplex PCR; the TCRdb copy retains only in-frame clones and omits some. The profile shows roughly 650,000 clones, roughly 97% of them singletons. Points from the study as a whole: Compared with memory subsets, naive subsets generally had larger estimated richness.

J gave up 1 base and V 2 bases, and 5 bases lay outside the gene matches. This CDR3 comprises 16 residues. Germline loops: CDR1 MNHNS, CDR2 SASEGT. Sequenced input: naive CD4+ T cells sorted from blood. Subset indicated: CD45RA+ positively selected. The sequence came from a woman in her twenties or thirties in good health. J is TRBJ2-4 and V is TRBV6-1; 7 bases fit TRBD2. Here the CDR3 DNA reads TGTGCCAGCAGTGAACCGGGGAGGGGCGCCAAAAACATTCAGTACTTC. It yields the protein CASSEPGRGAKNIQYF.